A single T cell receptor (beta chain) is shown here with its context. What it binds is unknown. This record comes from a study of cytomegalovirus exposure and HLA in healthy donors. General study results and limits: In a later analysis, V- and J-gene trimming of beta chains associated with a DCLRE1C missense variant, replicated independently. Diagnosis of cytomegalovirus status made by the classifier reportedly showed high specificity and sensitivity. Only CMV serostatus was available as immune exposure information. Being indistinguishable, some V segments were excluded, TRBV6-2 and TRBV6-3 among them.

The CDR3 totals 19 residues. A multiplex PCR was run with 60 Vbeta primers and 13 Jbeta primers. The data were produced by immunoSEQ multiplex PCR, yet TCRdb's version contains in-frame clones alone and is incomplete. Of roughly 180,000 clones listed, around 84% were seen once; the top ten hold 1%. The sequenced sample consisted of PBMCs. V and J are TRBV21-1 and TRBJ2-6; TRBD1, the table's D call, lacks a check against the DNA. TRBV21-1 is a recognized pseudogene. This TCR was recovered from a boy aged 2 to 9 in good health and CMV-seronegative. The CDR3 nucleotides read TGTGCCAGCAGCAAACCCGACAGGGGGCTAGGTCCTGGGGCCAACGTCCTGACTTTC. Protein product: CASSKPDRGLGPGANVLTF.